This T cell receptor (beta chain) stems from a study of neurological immune-mediated disorders. This clonotype was picked up many times. Its specificity is unknown. Study-wide results and caveats: While HTLV-1-associated myelopathy showed the greatest TCR clonal expansion, multiple sclerosis showed the least, falling below healthy controls.

Germline lookup yields CDR1 MGHRA and CDR2 YSYEKL. The length of the CDR3 is 17 residues. The V end was cut by 4 bases, the J end by 3 bases, with 21 bases between. Synthesis of cDNA was accomplished via 5'RACE employing 10-nucleotide random UMIs. TCRdb reanalysed the 5' RACE reads using MiXCR and keeps one entry per CDR3 protein. The sample has about 35,000 distinct CDR3 sequences; around 6.8% are singletons. Healthy controls consisted of blood bank volunteers in Maryland, USA. Sequenced sample: PBMCs. This TCR was recovered from a woman in her forties in good health. The chain employs TRBV4-1 and TRBJ2-5, with D possibly being TRBD2 (6 bases). CDR3 sequence reads: CASSPSDGILAEETQYF. In DNA form, the CDR3 reads TGCGCCAGCAGCCCAAGCGATGGGATACTAGCCGAAGAGACCCAGTACTTC.